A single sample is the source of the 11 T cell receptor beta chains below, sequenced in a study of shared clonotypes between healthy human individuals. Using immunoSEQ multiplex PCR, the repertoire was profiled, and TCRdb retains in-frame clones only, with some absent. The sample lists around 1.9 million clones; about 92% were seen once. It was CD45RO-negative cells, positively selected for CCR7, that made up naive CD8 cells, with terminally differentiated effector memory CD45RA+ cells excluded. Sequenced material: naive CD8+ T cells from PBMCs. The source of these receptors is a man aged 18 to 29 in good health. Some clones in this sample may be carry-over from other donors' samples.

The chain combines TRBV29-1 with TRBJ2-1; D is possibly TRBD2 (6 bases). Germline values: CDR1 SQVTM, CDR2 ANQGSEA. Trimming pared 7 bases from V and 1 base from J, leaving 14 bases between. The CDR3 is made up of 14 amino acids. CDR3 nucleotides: TGCAGCGCCGTTCCTAGCGTGTCCTACAATGAGCAGTTCTTC. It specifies CSAVPSVSYNEQFF.

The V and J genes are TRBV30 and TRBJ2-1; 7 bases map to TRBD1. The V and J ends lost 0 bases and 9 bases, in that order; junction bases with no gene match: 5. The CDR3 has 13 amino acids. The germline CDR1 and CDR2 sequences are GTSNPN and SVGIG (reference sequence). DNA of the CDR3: TGTGCCTGGAGTGTAGGGGGCCTTGTTGAGCAGTTCTTC. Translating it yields CAWSVGGLVEQFF.

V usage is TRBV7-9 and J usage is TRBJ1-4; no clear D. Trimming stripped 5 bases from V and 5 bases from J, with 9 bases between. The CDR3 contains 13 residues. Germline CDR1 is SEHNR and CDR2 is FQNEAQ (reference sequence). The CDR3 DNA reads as TGTGCCAGCAGCCCGAGGGTGAATGAAAAACTGTTTTTT. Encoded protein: CASSPRVNEKLFF.

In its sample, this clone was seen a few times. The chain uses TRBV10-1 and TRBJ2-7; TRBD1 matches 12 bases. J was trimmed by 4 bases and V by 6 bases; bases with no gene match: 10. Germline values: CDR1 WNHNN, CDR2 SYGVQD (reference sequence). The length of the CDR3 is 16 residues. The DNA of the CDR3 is TGCGCCAGCAGCGATCCGGGACAGGGGGCGGTTTACGAGCAGTACTTC. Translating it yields CASSDPGQGAVYEQYF.

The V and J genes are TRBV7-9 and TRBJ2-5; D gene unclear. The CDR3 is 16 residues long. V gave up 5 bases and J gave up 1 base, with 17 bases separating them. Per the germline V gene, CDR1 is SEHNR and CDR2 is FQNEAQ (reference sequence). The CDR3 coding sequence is TGTGCCAGCAGCCAAATTCGTCTCCCCCCCCAAGAGACCCAGTACTTC. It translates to CASSQIRLPPQETQYF.

CDR3 amino acids: CASSQGLSLGDTQYF. Written as DNA, the CDR3 is TGCGCCAGCAGCCAAGGACTATCGCTGGGAGATACGCAGTATTTT. V is TRBV4-3 and J is TRBJ2-3, with D perhaps matching TRBD2 (5 bases). Deletions cut 1 base from V and 5 bases from J, with 13 bases between. This CDR3 comprises 15 residues. CDR1 LGHNA and CDR2 YSLEER come from the germline V gene.

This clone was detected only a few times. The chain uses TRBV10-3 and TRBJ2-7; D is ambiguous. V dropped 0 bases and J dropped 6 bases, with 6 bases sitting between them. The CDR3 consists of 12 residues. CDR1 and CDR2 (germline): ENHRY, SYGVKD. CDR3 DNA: TGTGCCATCAGTGAGTCTCTACCCGAGCAGTACTTC. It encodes CAISESLPEQYF.

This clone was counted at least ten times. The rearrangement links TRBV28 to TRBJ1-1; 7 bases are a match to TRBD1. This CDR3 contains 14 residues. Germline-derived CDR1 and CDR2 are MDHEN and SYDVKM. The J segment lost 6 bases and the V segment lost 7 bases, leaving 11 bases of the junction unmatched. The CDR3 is CASTGNRGDAEAFF. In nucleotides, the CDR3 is TGTGCCAGCACGGGGAACAGGGGCGATGCTGAAGCTTTCTTT.

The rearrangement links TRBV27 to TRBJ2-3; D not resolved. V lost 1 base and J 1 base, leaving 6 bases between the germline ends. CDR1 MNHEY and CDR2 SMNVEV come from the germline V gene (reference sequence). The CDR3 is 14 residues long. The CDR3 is CASSLYKGTDTQYF. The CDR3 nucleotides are TGTGCCAGCAGTTTATACAAAGGCACAGATACGCAGTATTTT.

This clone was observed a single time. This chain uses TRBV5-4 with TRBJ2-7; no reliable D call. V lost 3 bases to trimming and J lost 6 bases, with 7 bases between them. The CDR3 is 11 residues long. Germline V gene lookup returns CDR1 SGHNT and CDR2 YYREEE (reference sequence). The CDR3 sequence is CASSYRSEQYF. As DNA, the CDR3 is TGTGCCAGCAGCTATCGATCCGAGCAGTACTTC.

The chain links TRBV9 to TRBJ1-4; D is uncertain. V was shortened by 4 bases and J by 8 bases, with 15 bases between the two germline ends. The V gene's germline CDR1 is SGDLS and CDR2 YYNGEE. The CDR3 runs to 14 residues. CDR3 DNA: TGTGCCAGCAGCACCCACGCGGTGGACGAAAAACTGTTTTTT. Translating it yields CASSTHAVDEKLFF.